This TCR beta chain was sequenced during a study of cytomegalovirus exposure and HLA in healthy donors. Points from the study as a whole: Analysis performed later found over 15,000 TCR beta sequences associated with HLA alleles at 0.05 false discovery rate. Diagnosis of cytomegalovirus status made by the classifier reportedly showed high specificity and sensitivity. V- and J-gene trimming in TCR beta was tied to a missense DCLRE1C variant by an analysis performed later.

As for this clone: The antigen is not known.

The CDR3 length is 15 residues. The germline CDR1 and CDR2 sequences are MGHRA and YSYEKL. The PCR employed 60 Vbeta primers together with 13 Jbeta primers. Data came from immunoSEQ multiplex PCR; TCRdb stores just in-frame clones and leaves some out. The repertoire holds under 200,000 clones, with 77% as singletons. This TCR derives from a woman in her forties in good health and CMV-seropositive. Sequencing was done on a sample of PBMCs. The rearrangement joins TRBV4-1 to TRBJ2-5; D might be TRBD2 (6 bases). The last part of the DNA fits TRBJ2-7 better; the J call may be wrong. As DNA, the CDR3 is TGCGCCAGCAGCCAATTGGGGGACTCATCTTACGAGCAGTACTTC. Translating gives CASSQLGDSSYEQYF.